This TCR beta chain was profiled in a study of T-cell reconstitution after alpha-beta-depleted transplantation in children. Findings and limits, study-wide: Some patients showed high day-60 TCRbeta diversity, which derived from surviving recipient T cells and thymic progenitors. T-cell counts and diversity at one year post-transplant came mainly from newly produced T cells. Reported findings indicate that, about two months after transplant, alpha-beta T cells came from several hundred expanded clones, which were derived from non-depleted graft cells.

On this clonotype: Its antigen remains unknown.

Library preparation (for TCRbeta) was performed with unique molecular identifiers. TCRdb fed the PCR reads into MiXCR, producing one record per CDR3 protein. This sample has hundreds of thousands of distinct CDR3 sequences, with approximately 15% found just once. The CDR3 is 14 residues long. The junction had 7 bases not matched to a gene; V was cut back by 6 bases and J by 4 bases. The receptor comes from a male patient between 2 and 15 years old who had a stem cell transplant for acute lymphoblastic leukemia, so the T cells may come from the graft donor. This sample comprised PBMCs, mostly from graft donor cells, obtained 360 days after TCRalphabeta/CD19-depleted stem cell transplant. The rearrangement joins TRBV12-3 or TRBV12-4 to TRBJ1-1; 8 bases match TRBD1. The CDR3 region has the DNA TGTGCCAGCAGCCGGGACAGGCAATCCACTGAAGCTTTCTTT. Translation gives CASSRDRQSTEAFF.